One sample yielded the 13 T cell receptor beta chains listed below, sequenced in a study of response to subunit inactivated influenza vaccine. MiXCR was run by TCRdb on the RT-PCR reads, yielding one entry per CDR3 protein. Of about 650,000 distinct CDR3 sequences listed, 15% to 18% were seen once; the top ten hold around a tenth. Specimen: PBMCs from blood, collected about 12 days after vaccination. The receptors were sampled from a man aged 45 to 65 who received an inactivated influenza vaccine.

The CDR3 DNA reads TGTGCCAGCAGTTTGGAGGGCTGGGCAGATACGCAGTATTTT. Protein sequence: CASSLEGWADTQYF. This sequence joins TRBV27 and TRBJ2-3, with a tentative D call TRBD2 (6 bases). The CDR3 covers 14 residues. V was cut by 3 bases and J by 4 bases, with 11 bases left in between. Germline loops: CDR1 MNHEY, CDR2 SMNVEV (reference sequence).

This clonotype occurred a few times. V and J are TRBV15 and TRBJ2-1, with D maybe TRBD1 (5 bases). The length of the CDR3 is 15 residues. Trimming left V 8 bases short and J 7 bases short, with 21 bases between. CDR1 is LNHNV, CDR2 YYDKDF, per germline (reference sequence). CDR3 sequence reads: CATLRGPGLPNEQFF. CDR3 nucleotides: TGTGCCACCCTCAGAGGTCCAGGGCTCCCTAATGAGCAGTTCTTC. Combining the CDR3 with reference TRBV15 and TRBJ2-1 gives the whole variable domain DAMVIQNPRYQVTQFGKPVTLSCSQTLNHNVMYWYQQKSSQAPKLLFHYYDKDFNNEADTPDNFQSRRPNTSFCFLDIRSPGLGDTAMYLCATLRGPGLPNEQFFGPGTRLTVL.

This clonotype was seen only a few times. CDR3 DNA sequence: TGTGCCAGCAAAGATAAGAACACTGAAGCTTTCTTT. As protein: CASKDKNTEAFF. The chain links TRBV28 to TRBJ1-1; the D is unclear. The germline V and J ends were trimmed by 7 bases and 1 base, with 7 bases remaining between them. The CDR3 consists of 12 residues. The germline gives CDR1 MDHEN, CDR2 SYDVKM.

This clonotype was seen a handful of times. V is TRBV7-9 and J is TRBJ2-3; D gene unclear. The V and J ends lost 1 base and 0 bases respectively, with 11 bases between them. CDR1 and CDR2 from the germline V gene are SEHNR and FQNEAQ (reference sequence). The CDR3 spans 16 residues. For the CDR3, the DNA is TGTGCCAGCAGCTTAGTGGTCGGAGAAAGCACAGATACGCAGTATTTT. It yields the protein CASSLVVGESTDTQYF.

The CDR3 bases are TGTGCCTGGAGTGTAGCAGGGATGGGCAATCAGCCCCAGCATTTT. Amino acid sequence: CAWSVAGMGNQPQHF. The chain carries TRBV30 and TRBJ1-5; a possible D gene is TRBD1 (5 bases). The CDR3 totals 15 residues. Germline V gene lookup returns CDR1 GTSNPN and CDR2 SVGIG (reference sequence). V lost 0 bases, J lost 2 bases, and 11 bases lay in between. Full variable domain (remainder filled in from reference TRBV30 and TRBJ1-5): SQTIHQWPATLVQPVGSPLSLECTVEGTSNPNLYWYRQAAGRGLQLLFYSVGIGQISSEVPQNLSASRPQDRQFILSSKKLLLSDSGFYLCAWSVAGMGNQPQHFGDGTRLSIL.

This clonotype was seen a few times. This chain joins TRBV24-1 and TRBJ2-3; tentatively, D is TRBD1 or TRBD2 (5 bases each). Germline values: CDR1 KGHDR, CDR2 SFDVKD. The CDR3 extends over 13 amino acids. V was trimmed by 2 bases and J by 4 bases, leaving 6 bases between them. The CDR3 bases are TGTGCCACCAGTGATTCGGGGCCAGATACGCAGTATTTT. Amino acids: CATSDSGPDTQYF.

This clonotype was counted a few times. The J gene is TRBJ1-1, the V gene TRBV25-1; D gene uncertain. V lost 6 bases to trimming and J lost 11 bases, with 16 bases between them. The CDR3 spans 12 residues. Per germline, CDR1 MGHDK and CDR2 SYGVNS. CDR3 sequence (DNA): TGTGCCAGCAGCCAACTGGGTAGTACGGCTTTCTTT. Translated: CASSQLGSTAFF. Complete variable domain (other parts from reference TRBV25-1 and TRBJ1-1): EADIYQTPRYLVIGTGKKITLECSQTMGHDKMYWYQQDPGMELHLIHYSYGVNSTEKGDLSSESTVSRIRTEHFPLTLESARPSHTSQYLCASSQLGSTAFFGQGTRLTVV.

This clonotype was detected ten times or more. This chain connects TRBV4-1 to TRBJ1-5; no reliable D call. This CDR3 has 15 residues. Per the germline V gene, CDR1 is MGHRA and CDR2 is YSYEKL. Trimming left V 0 bases short and J 9 bases short, with 15 bases between. The CDR3 is CASSQERAAGAPQHF. For the CDR3, the DNA is TGCGCCAGCAGCCAAGAGAGGGCAGCTGGTGCGCCCCAGCATTTT.

This clonotype has a handful of counts. The V call is TRBV6-2 or TRBV6-3, the J call TRBJ2-3; D may be TRBD2 (6 bases). The ends were cut back, 6 bases at V and 6 bases at J, with 13 bases in the middle. The CDR3 length is 13 residues. Per germline, CDR1 MNHEY and CDR2 SVGEGT. The CDR3 loop is CASRLAPWDTQYF. The CDR3 DNA follows: TGTGCCAGCAGACTAGCCCCCTGGGATACGCAGTATTTT.

This clonotype has only a few counts. The V call is TRBV5-7, the J call TRBJ2-1, with D perhaps matching TRBD1 (6 bases). TRBV5-7 carries the ORF label, with uncertain function. This CDR3 has 15 residues. Between the trimmed V and J ends, which lost 4 bases and 8 bases, there was a span of 19 bases. This chain's CDR3 is CASSGGGRGRDEQFF. The CDR3 DNA sequence: TGTGCCAGCAGCGGGGGCGGCAGGGGTAGGGATGAGCAGTTCTTC.

V and J are TRBV10-3 and TRBJ2-3, with a weak D call TRBD2 (5 bases). The CDR3 spans 17 residues. Trimming cost V 4 bases and J 3 bases, with 20 bases left between them. Germline lookup yields CDR1 ENHRY and CDR2 SYGVKD. The CDR3 sequence is CAISGRALAGLTDTQYF. The CDR3 DNA follows: TGTGCCATCAGTGGGCGGGCCTTGGCAGGCCTTACAGATACGCAGTATTTT.

The chain joins TRBV15 to TRBJ2-1; 7 nucleotides agree with TRBD2. V lost 5 bases and J lost 4; bases outside the gene matches: 8. Germline CDR1 is LNHNV and CDR2 is YYDKDF (reference sequence). The CDR3 has 15 amino acids. The CDR3 region has the DNA TGTGCCACCAGCCTACGGGCTAGCGGATACAATGAGCAGTTCTTC. Amino acid sequence: CATSLRASGYNEQFF. Full variable domain (rest looked up from reference TRBV15 and TRBJ2-1): DAMVIQNPRYQVTQFGKPVTLSCSQTLNHNVMYWYQQKSSQAPKLLFHYYDKDFNNEADTPDNFQSRRPNTSFCFLDIRSPGLGDTAMYLCATSLRASGYNEQFFGPGTRLTVL.

The table lists this clonotype with many counts. The chain is built from TRBV11-2 and TRBJ2-3; 9 bases fit TRBD2. The V gene's germline CDR1 is SGHAT and CDR2 FQNNGV. The length of the CDR3 is 16 residues. Unmatched junction bases numbered 9, after V lost 7 bases and J lost 1 base. For the CDR3, the DNA is TGTGCCAGCATCCCAGTCGGACTAGCGCGCACAGATACGCAGTATTTT. It codes for CASIPVGLARTDTQYF. The full variable domain, with the rest looked up from reference TRBV11-2 and TRBJ2-3, is EAGVAQSPRYKIIEKRQSVAFWCNPISGHATLYWYQQILGQGPKLLIQFQNNGVVDDSQLPKDRFSAERLKGVDSTLKIQPAKLEDSAVYLCASIPVGLARTDTQYFGPGTRLTVL.